A selection of T cell receptor beta chains follows, all from one sample in a study of blood T cell repertoires in COVID-19. The assay was immunoSEQ multiplex PCR, and TCRdb's table has in-frame clones only and misses some. Among 160,000 or so clones, approximately 80% were seen once, and the ten largest hold roughly 13%. The sample comprised peripheral blood. Receptors were obtained from a woman of 80 years or more with acute or convalescent COVID-19. CDR3s include the opening cysteine and the closing phenylalanine or tryptophan. Fields, in order: CDR3 protein, CDR3 DNA, V gene, D gene, clone size, J gene. The D gene is left open where the match is weak. Size tells how often a clone was seen (once, few, many) or the class of an expanded clone, and some rows leave it out.

CASSPLSEQYF,TGTGCCAGCAGCCCACTTTCCGAGCAGTACTTC,TRBV28,-,-,TRBJ2-7
CASSSDSSYNSPLHF,TGTGCCAGCAGTTCGGACAGCTCCTATAATTCACCCCTCCACTTT,TRBV27,-,once,TRBJ1-6
CASSSVFRQGRAEAFF,TGTGCCAGCAGTTCCGTCTTTAGACAGGGGAGGGCTGAAGCTTTCTTT,TRBV6-5,TRBD1,-,TRBJ1-1
CASSRTGFDEQYF,TGTGCCAGCAGCCGAACAGGGTTCGACGAGCAGTACTTC,TRBV28,-,-,TRBJ2-7
CASSFERTGSAYEQYF,TGTGCCAGCAGCTTTGAACGGACAGGGTCCGCCTACGAGCAGTACTTC,TRBV5-5,TRBD1,-,TRBJ2-7
CASSPREGLDGYTF,TGTGCCAGCTCACCACGGGAGGGTTTGGATGGCTACACCTTC,TRBV18,-,few,TRBJ1-2
CASSTPRGYGYTF,TGTGCCAGCAGTACACCTCGGGGCTATGGCTACACCTTC,TRBV28,-,-,TRBJ1-2
CASSTGGVGTEAFF,TGTGCCAGCAGCACAGGGGGCGTTGGCACTGAAGCTTTCTTT,TRBV28,TRBD1,once,TRBJ1-1
CASRPGLAAYNEQFF,TGCGCCAGCAGGCCCGGACTAGCTGCCTACAATGAGCAGTTCTTC,TRBV5-1,TRBD2,-,TRBJ2-1
CASSSNKGLVTEAFF,TGTGCCAGCAGTTCCAACAAGGGGCTGGTCACTGAAGCTTTCTTT,TRBV28,-,once,TRBJ1-1
CASSLVLAGADTQYF,TGTGCCAGCAGCTTGGTCCTAGCGGGAGCAGATACGCAGTATTTT,TRBV5-4,TRBD2,many,TRBJ2-3
CASSFRGANTEAFF,TGTGCCAGCAGCTTCAGGGGCGCGAACACTGAAGCTTTCTTT,TRBV7-9,-,-,TRBJ1-1
CASSPGQTDTQYF,TGCGCCAGCAGTCCAGGGCAGACAGATACGCAGTATTTT,TRBV10-1,-,once,TRBJ2-3
CASSPSLLLMNTEAFF,TGTGCCAGCAGCCCGTCACTCCTACTAATGAACACTGAAGCTTTCTTT,TRBV9,-,-,TRBJ1-1
CASSFTQGNEQFF,TGTGCCAGCAGCTTCACGCAGGGGAATGAGCAGTTCTTC,TRBV7-2,-,-,TRBJ2-1
CASSPMVGPPPQHF,TGTGCCAGCTCACCAATGGTGGGGCCCCCGCCCCAGCATTTT,TRBV18,-,-,TRBJ1-5
CASSFLGGSLYEQYF,TGTGCCAGCAGTTTCCTAGGGGGCTCCCTCTACGAGCAGTACTTC,TRBV28,TRBD1,-,TRBJ2-7